The present T cell receptor beta chain was sequenced within a study of blood T cells in healthy people across ages. This clonotype came up a few times. Its specificity is not known. Using a J-beta primer mix together with a sample-barcoded 5' primer, a second PCR was run for about 7 to 12 cycles. From the 5' RACE reads, TCRdb called clonotypes with MiXCR, one entry per CDR3 protein. The table includes 650,000 to 1,000,000 distinct CDR3 sequences, around 36% detected once. Each sample used at least 6.5 million PBMCs. CDR1 and CDR2 from the germline V gene are SEHNR and FQNEAQ (reference sequence). V was pared by 5 bases and J by 10 bases, with 26 bases between. The length of the CDR3 is 16 residues. Notes on the study in general: With naive T cell percentage, TCR beta diversity showed a strong correlation. Older age coincided with a roughly linear decline in TCR beta diversity per million T cells. Both naive CD4+ cell counts and diversity were greater in long-lived donors than in aged donors.

The rearrangement joins TRBV7-9 to TRBJ1-2; perhaps TRBD1 as D (6 bases). Material: blood. This sequence was found in a man between 18 and 35 years old in good health. In nucleotides, the CDR3 is TGTGCCAGCAGCCATCGACAGGCCCGCGGAATTCTGGACTACACCTTC. Its protein product is CASSHRQARGILDYTF. Combining the CDR3 with reference TRBV7-9 and TRBJ1-2 gives the whole variable domain DTGVSQNPRHKITKRGQNVTFRCDPISEHNRLYWYRQTLGQGPEFLTYFQNEAQLEKSRLLSDRFSAERPKGSFSTLEIQRTEQGDSAMYLCASSHRQARGILDYTFGSGTRLTVV.